This T cell receptor (beta chain) was sequenced in a study of T-cell reconstitution after alpha-beta-depleted transplantation in children. CDR1 is DFQATT, CDR2 SNEGSKA, per germline (reference sequence). Trimming stripped 6 bases from V and 4 bases from J, with 6 bases between. The CDR3 consists of 10 residues. Preparation of the TCRbeta library involved a method that used unique molecular identifiers. A single record per CDR3 protein comes from TCRdb applying MiXCR to the PCR reads. The repertoire includes roughly 590,000 distinct CDR3 sequences, 16% of them detected once, and 0.9% to 1.2% sits in the top ten. This clonotype was observed at least ten times.

This chain joins TRBV20-1 and TRBJ2-5, with D unresolved. The TCR comes from a human donor who donated a stem cell graft to a child with acute myeloid leukemia. The sample consisted of PBMCs from the stem cell graft donor, taken from the stem cell graft. The CDR3 region is CSATRETQYF. The CDR3 bases are TGCAGTGCCACGAGAGAGACCCAGTACTTC.